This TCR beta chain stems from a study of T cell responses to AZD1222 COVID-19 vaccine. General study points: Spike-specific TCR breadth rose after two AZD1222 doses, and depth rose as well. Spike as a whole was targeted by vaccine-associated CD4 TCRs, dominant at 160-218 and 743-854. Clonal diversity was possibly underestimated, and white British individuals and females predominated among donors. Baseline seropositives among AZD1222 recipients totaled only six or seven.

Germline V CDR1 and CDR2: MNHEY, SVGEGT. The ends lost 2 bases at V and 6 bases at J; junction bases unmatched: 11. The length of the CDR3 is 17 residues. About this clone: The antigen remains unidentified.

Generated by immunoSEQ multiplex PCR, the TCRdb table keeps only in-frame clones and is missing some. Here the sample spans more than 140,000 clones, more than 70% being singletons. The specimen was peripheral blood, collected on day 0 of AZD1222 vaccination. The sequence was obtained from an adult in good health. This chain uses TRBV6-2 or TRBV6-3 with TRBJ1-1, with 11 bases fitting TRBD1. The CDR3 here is CASSYEAVGQGASEAFF. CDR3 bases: TGTGCCAGCAGTTACGAGGCAGTCGGACAGGGGGCTTCTGAAGCTTTCTTT.